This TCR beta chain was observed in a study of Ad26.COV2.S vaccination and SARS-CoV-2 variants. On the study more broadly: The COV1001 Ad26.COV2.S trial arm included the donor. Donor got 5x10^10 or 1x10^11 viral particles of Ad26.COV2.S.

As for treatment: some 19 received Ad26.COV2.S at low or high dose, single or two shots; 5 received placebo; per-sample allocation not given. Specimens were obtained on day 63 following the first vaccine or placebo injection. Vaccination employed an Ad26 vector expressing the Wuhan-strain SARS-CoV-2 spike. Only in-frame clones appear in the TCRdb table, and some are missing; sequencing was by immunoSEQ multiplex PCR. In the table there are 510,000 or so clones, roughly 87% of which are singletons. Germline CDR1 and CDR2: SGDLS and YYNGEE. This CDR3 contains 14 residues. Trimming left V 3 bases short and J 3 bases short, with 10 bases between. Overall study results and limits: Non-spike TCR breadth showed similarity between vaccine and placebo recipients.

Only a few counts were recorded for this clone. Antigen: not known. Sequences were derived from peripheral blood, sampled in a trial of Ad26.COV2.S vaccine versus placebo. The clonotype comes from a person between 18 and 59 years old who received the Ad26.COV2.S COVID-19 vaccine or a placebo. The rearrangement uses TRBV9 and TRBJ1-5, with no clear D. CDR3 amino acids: CASSGGPTNQPQHF. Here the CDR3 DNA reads TGTGCCAGCAGCGGCGGACCTACCAATCAGCCCCAGCATTTT.